The 27 T cell receptor beta chains presented below share a single source sample, sequenced in a study of blood T cell repertoires in COVID-19. Only in-frame clones appear in the TCRdb table, and some are missing; sequencing was by immunoSEQ multiplex PCR. The sample lists about 120,000 clones; roughly 90% were seen once. The sequencing input was peripheral blood. The receptors shown here come from a man in his sixties with COVID-19, enrolled during active disease.

The rearrangement uses TRBV9 and TRBJ1-1; 9 nucleotides line up with TRBD1. The germline gives CDR1 SGDLS, CDR2 YYNGEE. The length of the CDR3 is 16 residues. The J segment lost 1 base and the V segment lost 3 bases, leaving 7 bases of the junction unmatched. Here the CDR3 DNA reads TGTGCCAGCAGCGCCCGACAGGGGGGGTGGAACACTGAAGCTTTCTTT. Its protein is CASSARQGGWNTEAFF. Combining the CDR3 with reference TRBV9 and TRBJ1-1 gives the whole variable domain DSGVTQTPKHLITATGQRVTLRCSPRSGDLSVYWYQQSLDQGLQFLIQYYNGEERAKGNILERFSAQQFPDLHSELNLSSLELGDSALYFCASSARQGGWNTEAFFGQGTRLTVV.

The V gene is TRBV5-1, the J gene TRBJ2-1; D is unresolved. In germline, CDR1 is SGHRS, CDR2 YFSETQ. CDR3 length: 11 residues. The V gene lost 0 bases and the J gene lost 10 bases, with 5 bases spanning the gap. CDR3 loop: CASSLEAEQFF. CDR3 sequence (DNA): TGCGCCAGCAGCTTGGAAGCGGAGCAGTTCTTC.

V and J are TRBV4-1 and TRBJ1-4; 9 bases fit TRBD1. Germline values: CDR1 MGHRA, CDR2 YSYEKL. V shed 1 base, J shed 6 bases, and the junction held 3 bases outside the gene matches. The CDR3 runs to 15 residues. CDR3 coding DNA: TGCGCCAGCAGCCAAGCCGGGACAGGGTATGAAAAACTGTTTTTT. It translates to CASSQAGTGYEKLFF.

CDR3 nucleotide sequence: TGTGCCAGCCGAGAGGGAGGAGTAAACTATGGCTACACCTTC. Amino acids: CASREGGVNYGYTF. The genes are TRBV4-2 and TRBJ1-2; no clear D. The CDR3 is 14 residues long. Deletions cut 8 bases from V and 2 bases from J, with 15 bases between. Germline CDR1 is LGHNA and CDR2 is YNFKEQ.

This clone showed up just once. Here the CDR3 DNA reads TGTGCCAGCAGCATCGGCCGTGACATTCCCTATGGCGGCTACACCTTC. Encoded protein: CASSIGRDIPYGGYTF. This chain uses TRBV5-8 with TRBJ1-2; no definite D call. From germline, CDR1 is SGHTS and CDR2 YDEGEE. The CDR3 consists of 16 residues. V was trimmed by 4 bases and J by 8 bases, leaving 24 bases between them.

The chain couples TRBV5-1 to TRBJ1-1; D possibly corresponds to TRBD1 (5 bases). Trimming left V 0 bases short and J 4 bases short, with 13 bases between. The germline V gene encodes CDR1 SGHRS and CDR2 YFSETQ. The CDR3 is 15 residues long. The CDR3: CASSLEGTGGTEAFF. CDR3 nucleotide sequence: TGCGCCAGCAGCTTGGAAGGGACGGGGGGCACTGAAGCTTTCTTT.

The chain couples TRBV28 to TRBJ1-1, with 9 nucleotides matching TRBD1. With 3 bases clipped from V and 0 bases from J, the junction kept 8 bases outside the gene matches. Germline values: CDR1 MDHEN, CDR2 SYDVKM. There are 17 residues in the CDR3. Written as DNA, the CDR3 is TGTGCCAGCAGTTTCTTACAGGGGGCGCGACTGAACACTGAAGCTTTCTTT. Translated: CASSFLQGARLNTEAFF.

Here the CDR3 DNA reads TGCGCCAGCAGCCAACGGCCCAGTGTTCTAGCGGGAGGGTCCTCCTACAATGAGCAGTTCTTC. Protein product: CASSQRPSVLAGGSSYNEQFF. The genes are TRBV4-1 and TRBJ2-1, with 12 positions matching TRBD2. This CDR3 spans 21 amino acids. The junction had 14 bases not matched to a gene; V was cut back by 2 bases and J by 0 bases. CDR1 is MGHRA and CDR2 is YSYEKL in the germline V gene.

The table lists this clone with a count of one. V is TRBV12-3 or TRBV12-4 and J is TRBJ2-1; unclear D gene. V was cut by 1 base and J by 6 bases, with 7 bases left in between. This CDR3 is 13 amino acids long. This chain's CDR3 is CASSLGLLNEQFF. CDR3 nucleotides: TGTGCCAGCAGTTTAGGTTTACTCAATGAGCAGTTCTTC.

The chain employs TRBV18 and TRBJ2-3, with 8 bases matching TRBD2. After removal of 0 bases from V and 2 bases from J, the junction contained 7 bases not matched to a gene. In germline, CDR1 is KGHSH, CDR2 LQKENI. This CDR3 has 17 amino acids. The CDR3 DNA is TGTGCCAGCTCACCACCGAGGGTAGCGGGAAACACAGATACGCAGTATTTT. Amino acid sequence: CASSPPRVAGNTDTQYF.

The chain links TRBV11-2 to TRBJ2-2, with unresolved D. Between the trimmed V and J ends, which lost 5 bases and 4 bases, there was a span of 14 bases. CDR3 length: 15 residues. Germline CDR1 reads SGHAT; CDR2 reads FQNNGV. The CDR3 DNA follows: TGTGCCAGCAGCCCGCGGAGTAGATCCACCGGGGAGCTGTTTTTT. Translation gives CASSPRSRSTGELFF.

This rearrangement joins TRBV27 to TRBJ2-1; TRBD1 matches 11 bases. The germline V gene encodes CDR1 MNHEY and CDR2 SMNVEV (reference sequence). The CDR3 runs to 15 residues. V gave up 10 bases and J gave up 6 bases; unmatched junction bases: 11. The CDR3 sequence: CATSPRDRGSNEQFF. The CDR3 bases are TGTGCCACCTCACCCCGGGACAGGGGGAGCAATGAGCAGTTCTTC.

CDR3 bases: TGTGCCAGTCGGGACAGGGCGAACACTGAAGCTTTCTTT. It yields the protein CASRDRANTEAFF. This rearrangement joins TRBV25-1 to TRBJ1-1; TRBD1 matches 9 bases. Germline lookup yields CDR1 MGHDK and CDR2 SYGVNS. J lost 1 base, V lost 9 bases, and 3 bases had no gene match. CDR3 length: 13 residues. Full variable domain (rest looked up from reference TRBV25-1 and TRBJ1-1): EADIYQTPRYLVIGTGKKITLECSQTMGHDKMYWYQQDPGMELHLIHYSYGVNSTEKGDLSSESTVSRIRTEHFPLTLESARPSHTSQYLCASRDRANTEAFFGQGTRLTVV.

This rearrangement joins TRBV11-2 to TRBJ1-1, with unresolved D. This CDR3 contains 12 residues. V lost 2 bases and J 8 bases, leaving 9 bases between the germline ends. CDR1 is SGHAT and CDR2 is FQNNGV in the germline V gene. CDR3 nucleotides: TGTGCCAGCAGCTTAATAGGAGCAGAAGCTTTCTTT. Its translation is CASSLIGAEAFF.

The rearrangement uses TRBV29-1 and TRBJ2-1; D may be TRBD2 (6 bases). The CDR3 loop spans 14 amino acids. Germline V gives CDR1 SQVTM, CDR2 ANQGSEA. V lost 6 bases to trimming and J lost 8 bases, with 20 bases between them. The CDR3 DNA reads TGCAGCGTGCCCCTATCGGGAGCTCAGGATGAGCAGTTCTTC. Amino acids: CSVPLSGAQDEQFF.

This chain joins TRBV2 and TRBJ2-1, with a possible D match to TRBD2 (5 bases). Germline values: CDR1 SNHLY, CDR2 FYNNEI. V lost 8 bases and J 7 bases, leaving 9 bases between the germline ends. The CDR3 extends over 11 amino acids. The CDR3 DNA sequence: TGTGCCAGCGGCCGCGGGAATGAGCAGTTCTTC. Its translation: CASGRGNEQFF.

This chain joins TRBV7-6 and TRBJ1-4; 8 bases map to TRBD1. The CDR3 has 13 residues. The V gene end was trimmed by 4 bases and the J gene end by 8 bases; junction bases not matched to a gene: 3. Germline V CDR1 and CDR2: SGHVS, FNYEAQ. CDR3 loop: CASSSDRDEKLFF. CDR3 in DNA: TGTGCCAGCAGCTCGGACAGGGACGAAAAACTGTTTTTT.

This clone appeared a single time. V and J are TRBV12-3 or TRBV12-4 and TRBJ1-5; unclear D gene. The CDR3 has 11 amino acids. V lost 4 bases and J 6 bases, leaving 4 bases between the germline ends. The CDR3 sequence: CASSSSQPQHF. The CDR3 nucleotides are TGTGCCAGCAGTTCCAGTCAGCCCCAGCATTTT.

This clone was detected only a few times. CDR3 nucleotide sequence: TGTGCCAGCAGTATTACTAGCGGGAGGGCAAATGAGCAGTTCTTC. Translated: CASSITSGRANEQFF. This chain links TRBV28 with TRBJ2-1; 13 bases fit TRBD2. The CDR3 has 15 residues. CDR1 is MDHEN and CDR2 is SYDVKM in the germline V gene. V was clipped by 5 bases and J by 7 bases; unmatched bases: 5.

This chain connects TRBV2 to TRBJ2-5; 7 bases map to TRBD1. CDR1 and CDR2 (germline): SNHLY, FYNNEI. This CDR3 has 14 amino acids. The V gene end was trimmed by 6 bases and the J gene end by 1 base; junction bases not matched to a gene: 5. The CDR3 DNA is TGTGCCAGCAGCCAAGACAGGGCCCAAGAGACCCAGTACTTC. As protein: CASSQDRAQETQYF.

The CDR3 spells CASSRPTSLGLGEQFF. The CDR3 DNA sequence: TGCGCCAGCAGCCGTCCGACTAGCCTCGGCTTGGGTGAGCAGTTCTTC. This rearrangement joins TRBV4-1 to TRBJ2-1; 7 bases are shared with TRBD2. Germline CDR1 is MGHRA and CDR2 is YSYEKL. The CDR3 is 16 residues long. Trimming at V came to 4 bases and at J to 9 bases, leaving 15 bases not matched to a gene.

V is TRBV5-1 and J is TRBJ1-3, with unresolved D. The CDR3 length is 14 residues. CDR1 is SGHRS, CDR2 YFSETQ, per germline. Trimming pared 4 bases from V and 2 bases from J, leaving 10 bases between. CDR3 coding DNA: TGCGCCAGCAGCCGATTTGAGGCTGGAAACACCATATATTTT. Amino acids: CASSRFEAGNTIYF.

V gene TRBV11-2 combines with J gene TRBJ2-7; 8 bases match TRBD2. The CDR3 spans 15 residues. Trimming removed 1 base from V and 1 base from J; junction bases left unmatched: 3. The germline V gene encodes CDR1 SGHAT and CDR2 FQNNGV. The CDR3 sequence is CASSLVSGMSYEQYF. The CDR3 nucleotides read TGTGCCAGCAGCTTAGTTAGCGGGATGTCCTACGAGCAGTACTTC.

This rearrangement joins TRBV7-9 to TRBJ2-1; 10 bases map to TRBD1. The germline V gene has CDR1 SEHNR and CDR2 FQNEAQ (reference sequence). The CDR3 spans 15 residues. The trim removed 6 bases at V and 10 bases at J, leaving 12 bases unmatched. The CDR3 DNA sequence: TGTGCCAGCAGACCGCGACAGGGGGCGTCCTTGGAGCAGTTCTTC. This encodes CASRPRQGASLEQFF.

The genes are TRBV7-2 and TRBJ2-3; 10 nucleotides align to TRBD2. CDR1 and CDR2 from the germline V gene are SGHTA and FQGNSA. The CDR3 is made up of 16 amino acids. The trim removed 4 bases at V and 6 bases at J, leaving 10 bases unmatched. The CDR3 reads CASSSPASGRTDTQYF. The CDR3 DNA reads as TGTGCCAGCAGCTCACCCGCTAGCGGGAGAACCGATACGCAGTATTTT.

The V and J genes are TRBV4-1 and TRBJ1-3; the match to TRBD1 covers 8 bases. This CDR3 contains 16 residues. Trimming at V came to 2 bases and at J to 4 bases, leaving 7 bases not matched to a gene. Germline V gene sequence: CDR1 MGHRA, CDR2 YSYEKL. CDR3 DNA sequence: TGCGCCAGCAGCCAACTTAGGACAGGGCCCGGAAACACCATATATTTT. As protein: CASSQLRTGPGNTIYF.

This clone was seen a single time. The rearrangement uses TRBV7-2 and TRBJ1-1, with 7 bases fitting TRBD1. CDR3 length equals 12 residues. J was trimmed by 11 bases and V by 1 base; bases with no gene match: 4. Germline assignment: CDR1 SGHTA and CDR2 FQGNSA. The CDR3 loop is CASSLVDRDAFF. Here the CDR3 DNA reads TGTGCCAGCAGCTTAGTAGACAGGGATGCTTTCTTT.